The entry that follows covers one T cell receptor (beta chain) sequence. The target antigen is unknown. Survey level was the resolution at which the v3.0 immunoSEQ assay ran. Clones were read by immunoSEQ multiplex PCR, and TCRdb kept only the in-frame ones, dropping some. The sample yields around 28,000 clones, 86% seen once. The data were taken from a study of long-term antiretroviral therapy in people with HIV. General study points: HIV repertoire CDR3 lengths ranged less widely than those of controls.

This CDR3 contains 16 residues. V lost 0 bases, J lost 3 bases, and 6 bases stayed unmatched. Per germline, CDR1 SGHDT and CDR2 YYEEEE. This TCR was sampled from a woman in her 30s with HIV. The source material was unsorted PBMCs, sampled 0.8 years after starting antiretroviral therapy. V gene TRBV5-6 combines with J gene TRBJ1-2; 9 bases are shared with TRBD1. DNA of the CDR3: TGTGCCAGCAGCTTGGTCCGGAGGGACAGGGACTATGGCTACACCTTC. As protein: CASSLVRRDRDYGYTF.